The sample holds many counts of the clone carrying this T cell receptor beta chain. Its antigen is unknown. Reverse transcription used approximately 500 ng RNA and constant-region primers for alpha and beta. Each of the alpha and beta chains got its own library through chain-specific third strand synthesis with indices. Two random hexamers, added before amplification and joined, formed each molecule's 12-nucleotide barcode. After a brief PCR adding P5, P7 and a second index, about 24 amplification cycles followed. TCRdb fed the 5' RACE reads into MiXCR, producing one record per CDR3 protein. This table has around 26,000 distinct CDR3 sequences, under 9% appearing once. This CDR3 spans 13 amino acids. Germline V lookup: CDR1 SGHRS, CDR2 YFSETQ. Trimming pared 6 bases from V and 1 base from J, leaving 10 bases between. The data derive from a study of HIV-infected patients and healthy controls. The study's findings and limits: Significant mean usage differences between HIV-infected patients and controls involved eight alpha and eight beta V genes.

All unsorted peripheral T cells were captured because whole blood was used without fractionation. The material sequenced was blood. The TCR comes from an adult in good health. V gene TRBV5-1 combines with J gene TRBJ1-1; the D is unclear. The CDR3 nucleotides are TGCGCCAGCAATGAGTCCCCGAACACTGAAGCTTTCTTT. Translation gives CASNESPNTEAFF.